This T cell receptor (beta chain) is from a study of blood T cell repertoires in COVID-19. About the research overall: The United States, Italy and Spain supplied acute and convalescent COVID-19 samples. The cDNA or gDNA used as material had been derived from T cells, B-cell-depleted T cells, or PBMCs.

In the authors' methods: The assay estimated nucleated cells by amplifying reference gene primers. Produced via immunoSEQ multiplex PCR; TCRdb's table is partial and in-frame only. The V and J calls and clone size were taken over from that table, and D and trimming were inferred from the DNA. The sample yields just over 250,000 clones, about 89% seen once. The CDR3 is 12 amino acids. Germline values: CDR1 SGHVS, CDR2 FQNEAQ. The ends lost 2 bases at V and 10 bases at J; junction bases unmatched: 1. Input material: peripheral blood. The V gene is TRBV7-8, the J gene TRBJ2-1; 8 bases match TRBD2. The TCR sequence derives from a man aged 35 to 55 who had recovered from COVID-19. In nucleotides, the CDR3 is TGTGCCAGCAGCTTACAGCGGGGGGAGCAGTTCTTC. Its protein product is CASSLQRGEQFF.